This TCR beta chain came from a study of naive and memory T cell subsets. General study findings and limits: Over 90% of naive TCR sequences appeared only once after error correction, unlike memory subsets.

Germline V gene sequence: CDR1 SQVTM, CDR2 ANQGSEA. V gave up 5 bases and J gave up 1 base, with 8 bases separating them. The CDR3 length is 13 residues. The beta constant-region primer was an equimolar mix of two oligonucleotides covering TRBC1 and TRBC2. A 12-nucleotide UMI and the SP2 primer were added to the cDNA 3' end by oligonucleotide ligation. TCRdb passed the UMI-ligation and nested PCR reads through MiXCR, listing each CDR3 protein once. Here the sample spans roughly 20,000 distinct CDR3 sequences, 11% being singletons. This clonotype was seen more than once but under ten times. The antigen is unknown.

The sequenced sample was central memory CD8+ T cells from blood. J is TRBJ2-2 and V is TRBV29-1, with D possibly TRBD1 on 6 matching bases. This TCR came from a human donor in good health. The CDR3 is CSVLGGNTGELFF. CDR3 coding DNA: TGCAGCGTTTTAGGGGGGAACACCGGGGAGCTGTTTTTT.